One and the same sample provided the 8 T cell receptor beta chains below, sequenced in a study of cytomegalovirus exposure and HLA in healthy donors. The PCR was carried out with 60 Vbeta primers and 13 Jbeta primers. Clones were sequenced by immunoSEQ multiplex PCR, and TCRdb holds only the in-frame ones, with some missing. Here the sample table reports 55,000 to 75,000 clones. Material for sequencing was PBMCs. The source is a male donor in good health and CMV-seronegative.

The V gene is TRBV28, the J gene TRBJ2-1; the match to TRBD2 covers 8 bases. The CDR3 has 14 residues. The germline CDR1 and CDR2 sequences are MDHEN and SYDVKM. J gave up 11 bases and V 7 bases, and 13 bases lay outside the gene matches. The CDR3 DNA reads TGTGCCAGCACCCCGGGACTAGGGAAGGGAAAGCAGTTCTTC. Protein: CASTPGLGKGKQFF.

The gene calls are TRBV7-2 and TRBJ2-3; 11 bases map to TRBD1. The J segment lost 6 bases and the V segment lost 4 bases, leaving 6 bases of the junction unmatched. The CDR3 is 15 residues long. Germline V lookup: CDR1 SGHTA, CDR2 FQGNSA. This CDR3 reads CASSSRTGGADTQYF. Here the CDR3 DNA reads TGTGCCAGCAGCTCCCGGACAGGGGGCGCCGATACGCAGTATTTT.

The chain carries TRBV2 and TRBJ1-2, with a tentative D call TRBD1 (6 bases). Trimming pared 8 bases from V and 2 bases from J, leaving 9 bases between. Germline assignment: CDR1 SNHLY and CDR2 FYNNEI. The CDR3 sequence is 12 residues long. CDR3: CASVRGNYGYTF. The CDR3 nucleotides read TGTGCCAGCGTGAGGGGGAACTATGGCTACACCTTC.

The CDR3 protein is CASSQVAVRRINYGYTF. CDR3 DNA: TGTGCCAGCAGCCAAGTGGCCGTCAGGCGTATTAACTATGGCTACACCTTC. The chain combines TRBV14 with TRBJ1-2, with D uncertain. The V end lost 1 base, the J end lost 1 base, and 16 bases lay between the germline ends. Germline V CDR1 and CDR2: SGHDN, FVKESK. This CDR3 has 17 amino acids.

The chain links TRBV2 to TRBJ1-2; no clear D gene. The CDR3 contains 10 residues. Trimming stripped 3 bases from V and 12 bases from J, with 8 bases between. The germline V gene encodes CDR1 SNHLY and CDR2 FYNNEI. The CDR3 region is CASSEGKHTF. The CDR3 DNA is TGTGCCAGCAGTGAGGGCAAGCACACCTTC.

The chain has TRBV7-9 and TRBJ2-5; perhaps TRBD1 as D (5 bases). The CDR3 totals 13 residues. From germline, CDR1 is SEHNR and CDR2 FQNEAQ (reference sequence). Trimming cost V 5 bases and J 4 bases, with 11 bases left between them. CDR3 bases: TGTGCCAGCAGCCCCAGGGTGGGAGAGACCCAGTACTTC. Residues: CASSPRVGETQYF.

This chain connects TRBV7-2 to TRBJ2-1; no clear D. There are 14 residues in the CDR3. Trimming cost V 5 bases and J 0 bases, with 8 bases left between them. The germline V gene has CDR1 SGHTA and CDR2 FQGNSA. The CDR3 bases are TGTGCCAGCAGCCCTGACTTCTCCTACAATGAGCAGTTCTTC. Its translation is CASSPDFSYNEQFF. Full variable domain (remainder filled in from reference TRBV7-2 and TRBJ2-1): GAGVSQSPSNKVTEKGKDVELRCDPISGHTALYWYRQSLGQGLEFLIYFQGNSAPDKSGLPSDRFSAERTGGSVSTLTIQRTQQEDSAVYLCASSPDFSYNEQFFGPGTRLTVL.

J is TRBJ1-5 and V is TRBV7-2; no clear D. V was shortened by 2 bases and J by 3 bases, with 11 bases between the two germline ends. CDR1 SGHTA and CDR2 FQGNSA come from the germline V gene. The CDR3 runs to 15 residues. This CDR3 reads CASSLLAGDNQPQHF. Written as DNA, the CDR3 is TGTGCCAGCAGCTTACTAGCTGGGGACAATCAGCCCCAGCATTTT.